This T cell receptor (beta chain) emerged from a study of T cell responses to AZD1222 COVID-19 vaccine. Measured with immunoSEQ multiplex PCR; TCRdb has only the in-frame clones, and not every one. The data contain some 130,000 clones, approximately 83% of them singletons. Sample: peripheral blood, taken on day 0 of AZD1222 vaccination. The clonotype originates from an adult in good health.

In DNA, the CDR3 is TGTGCCAGCAGCGCTCTCAGGGACACTGAAGCTTTCTTT. As protein: CASSALRDTEAFF. The chain joins TRBV9 to TRBJ1-1; tentatively, D is TRBD1 (5 bases). The CDR3 extends over 13 amino acids. V lost 3 bases and J 3 bases, leaving 9 bases between the germline ends. Germline CDR1 is SGDLS and CDR2 is YYNGEE.